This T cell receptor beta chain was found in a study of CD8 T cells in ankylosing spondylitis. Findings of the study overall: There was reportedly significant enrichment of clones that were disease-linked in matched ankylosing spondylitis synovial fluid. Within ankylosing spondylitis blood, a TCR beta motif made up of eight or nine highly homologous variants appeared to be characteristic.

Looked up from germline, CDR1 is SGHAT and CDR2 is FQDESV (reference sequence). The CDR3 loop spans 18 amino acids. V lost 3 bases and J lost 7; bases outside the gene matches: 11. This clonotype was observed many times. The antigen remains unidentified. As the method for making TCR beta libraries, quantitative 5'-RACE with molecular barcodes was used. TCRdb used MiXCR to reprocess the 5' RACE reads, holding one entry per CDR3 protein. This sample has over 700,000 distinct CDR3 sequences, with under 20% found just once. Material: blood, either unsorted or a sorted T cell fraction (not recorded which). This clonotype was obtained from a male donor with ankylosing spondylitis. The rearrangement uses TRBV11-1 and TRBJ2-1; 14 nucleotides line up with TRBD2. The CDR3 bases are TGTGCCAGCAGCTTCGGGACTAGCGGGAGAAGACTGGGGAATGAGCAGTTCTTC. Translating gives CASSFGTSGRRLGNEQFF.